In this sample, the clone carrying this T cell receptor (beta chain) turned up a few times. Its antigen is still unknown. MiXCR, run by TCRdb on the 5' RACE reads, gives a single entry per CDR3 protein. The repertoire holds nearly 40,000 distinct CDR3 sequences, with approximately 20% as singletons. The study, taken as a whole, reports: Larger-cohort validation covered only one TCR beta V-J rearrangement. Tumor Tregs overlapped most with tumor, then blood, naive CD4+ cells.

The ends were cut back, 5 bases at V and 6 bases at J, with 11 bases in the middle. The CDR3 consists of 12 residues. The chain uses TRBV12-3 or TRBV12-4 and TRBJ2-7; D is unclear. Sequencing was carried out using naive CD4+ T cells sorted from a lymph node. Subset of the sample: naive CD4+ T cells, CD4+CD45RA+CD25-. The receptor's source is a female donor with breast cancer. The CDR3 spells CASSRYGPEQYF. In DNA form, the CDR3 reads TGTGCCAGCAGTCGTTACGGCCCCGAGCAGTACTTC.